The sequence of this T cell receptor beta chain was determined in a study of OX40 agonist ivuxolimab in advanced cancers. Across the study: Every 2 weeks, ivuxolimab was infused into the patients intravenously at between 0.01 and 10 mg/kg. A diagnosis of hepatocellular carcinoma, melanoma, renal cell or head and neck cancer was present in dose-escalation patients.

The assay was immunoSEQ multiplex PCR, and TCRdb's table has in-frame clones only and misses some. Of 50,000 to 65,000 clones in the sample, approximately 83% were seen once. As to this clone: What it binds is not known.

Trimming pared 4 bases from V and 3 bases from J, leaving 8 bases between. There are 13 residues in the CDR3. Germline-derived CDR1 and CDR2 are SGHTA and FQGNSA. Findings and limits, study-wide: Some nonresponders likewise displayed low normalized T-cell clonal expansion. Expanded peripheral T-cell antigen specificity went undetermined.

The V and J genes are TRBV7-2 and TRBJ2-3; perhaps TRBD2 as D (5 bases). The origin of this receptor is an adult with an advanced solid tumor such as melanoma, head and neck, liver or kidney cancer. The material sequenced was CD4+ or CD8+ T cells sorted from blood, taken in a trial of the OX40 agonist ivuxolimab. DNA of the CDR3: TGTGCCAGCAGCTACCCGGGGACAGATACGCAGTATTTT. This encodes CASSYPGTDTQYF.